Only a few counts were recorded for the clone carrying this TCR beta chain. The data originate from a study of blood T cell repertoires in COVID-19. Sequencing used immunoSEQ multiplex PCR; TCRdb keeps in-frame clones, though not all of them. The sample holds some 160,000 clones; 83% are singletons and the top ten take over 2%. The CDR3 loop spans 17 amino acids. Trimming took off 3 bases at V and 5 bases at J, with 24 bases between the two ends. V is TRBV5-3 and J is TRBJ2-7; possibly TRBD1 for D (6 bases). TRBV5-3 is an ORF, with its function uncertain. Sequencing was performed on peripheral blood. The receptor's source is a woman older than 75 with acute or convalescent COVID-19. The CDR3 spells CARSCLTGRSGVDEQYF. The CDR3 nucleotides are TGTGCCAGAAGCTGCTTGACAGGACGCTCTGGGGTAGACGAGCAGTACTTC.